This T cell receptor beta chain was retrieved from a study of blood T cell repertoires in COVID-19. In the original analysis: Reference gene primer amplification in the assay estimated nucleated cell counts. The method was immunoSEQ multiplex PCR; TCRdb's version includes in-frame clones alone and lacks a portion of them. V and J calls plus clone size are reproduced from that table; the DNA served to infer D and trimming. Here the sample spans 160,000 or so clones, 70% to 90% being singletons. The CDR3 length is 16 residues. Germline V gene lookup returns CDR1 SQVTM and CDR2 ANQGSEA. The junction had 6 bases not matched to a gene; V was cut back by 0 bases and J by 1 base.

The clonotype comes from a man aged 60 to 69 with acute or convalescent COVID-19. This chain connects TRBV29-1 to TRBJ2-5, with 9 bases that match TRBD1. The sequenced material came from peripheral blood. Here the CDR3 DNA reads TGCAGCGTTGAAGATACAGGACAGGGGCCCCAAGAGACCCAGTACTTC. Its protein is CSVEDTGQGPQETQYF.